This section outlines one T cell receptor (beta chain) sequence together with its context. Antigen specificity is unknown. V was clipped by 3 bases and J by 6 bases, with 12 bases between them. The CDR3 is 15 amino acids. Germline CDR1 ENHRY, CDR2 SYGVKD. Regarding treatment: oral pan-JAK inhibitor, 5-10 mg twice daily. Specimens obtained from alopecia areata patients comprised lesional scalp punch biopsies and peripheral blood. After isolation, RNA underwent reverse transcription to generate cDNA as the sequencing template. This table comes from immunoSEQ multiplex PCR, and its TCRdb copy is limited to in-frame clones, with some not included. The table lists 270,000 or so clones, more than 45% of them singletons. This specimen belongs to a study of CD8+ T cells in alopecia areata. Study-level information: The study gave treated patients oral tofacitinib at 5 to 10 mg twice daily. Study findings and constraints: Uncertain still, given a single nonresponder, is whether baseline CD8+ expansion links to response. Especially in alopecia totalis/universalis, lesional scalp showed greater clonality than normal scalp did.

The V call is TRBV10-3, the J call TRBJ1-6; maybe TRBD1 (5 bases). This TCR derives from a human donor with alopecia areata. This material consisted of CD4+ T cells sorted from blood, taken at week 24, from a patient treated with tofacitinib. The CDR3 spells CAISDSGQINSPLHF. CDR3 DNA sequence: TGTGCCATCAGTGATTCAGGGCAGATTAATTCACCCCTCCACTTT.